Below, 28 T cell receptor beta chains from the same sample are listed, as sequenced in a study of siplizumab effects on memory and regulatory T cells. TCRdb's table, derived via immunoSEQ multiplex PCR, lists solely in-frame clones and lacks some. This sample has approximately 100,000 clones; 92% occur once, and the top ten carry approximately 0.71%. What was sequenced was Tregs sorted from blood. The receptors come from a human donor in good health.

V and J are TRBV5-1 and TRBJ2-2; D is unresolved. Per the germline V gene, CDR1 is SGHRS and CDR2 is YFSETQ. The CDR3 runs 14 residues. The V end was cut by 1 base, the J end by 3 bases, with 7 bases between. The CDR3 DNA reads TGCGCCAGCAGCTTGTCAGATTACACCGGGGAGCTGTTTTTT. Translated: CASSLSDYTGELFF.

The chain has TRBV5-1 and TRBJ2-1, with 11 bases identical to TRBD2. CDR3 length: 18 amino acids. Germline CDR1 and CDR2: SGHRS and YFSETQ. With V trimmed by 5 bases and J by 7 bases, 17 bases remained unmatched. CDR3 amino acids: CASSLVVLTSGIGNEQFF. As DNA, the CDR3 is TGCGCCAGCAGTCTTGTAGTGTTGACTAGCGGGATTGGTAATGAGCAGTTCTTC.

The count of this clone is one. The chain carries TRBV18 and TRBJ2-1; D is perhaps TRBD2 (6 bases). The V and J ends lost 5 bases and 4 bases respectively, with 18 bases between them. The CDR3 runs 16 residues. Looked up from germline, CDR1 is KGHSH and CDR2 is LQKENI. The CDR3 sequence is CASSSGLPDNYNEQFF. DNA of the CDR3: TGTGCCAGCTCATCGGGACTTCCGGATAATTACAATGAGCAGTTCTTC.

The sample holds many counts of this clone. The chain employs TRBV10-2 and TRBJ1-1; D unclear. V was cut by 2 bases and J by 9 bases, with 1 base left in between. CDR1 and CDR2 from the germline V gene are WSHSY and SAAADI. This CDR3 is 9 amino acids long. The CDR3 coding sequence is TGCGCCAGCAGTGAGAAAGCTTTCTTT. Encoded protein: CASSEKAFF.

V usage is TRBV25-1 and J usage is TRBJ1-3, with D perhaps TRBD1 (5 bases). Germline V gene lookup returns CDR1 MGHDK and CDR2 SYGVNS. V was trimmed by 6 bases and J by 2 bases, leaving 8 bases between them. This CDR3 is built from 13 residues. The CDR3 spells CASSRGAGNTIYF. CDR3 coding DNA: TGTGCCAGCAGCCGGGGGGCTGGAAACACCATATATTTT. The full variable domain, its missing parts supplied by reference TRBV25-1 and TRBJ1-3, is EADIYQTPRYLVIGTGKKITLECSQTMGHDKMYWYQQDPGMELHLIHYSYGVNSTEKGDLSSESTVSRIRTEHFPLTLESARPSHTSQYLCASSRGAGNTIYFGEGSWLTVV.

This clone was picked up one time. The gene calls are TRBV5-1 and TRBJ2-3; no firm D call. Per the germline V gene, CDR1 is SGHRS and CDR2 is YFSETQ. This CDR3 is 16 amino acids long. Between the trimmed V and J ends, which lost 5 bases and 2 bases, there was a span of 18 bases. The CDR3 is CASSTGRSHSTDTQYF. The CDR3, as DNA: TGCGCCAGCAGTACCGGCAGGAGTCACTCCACAGATACGCAGTATTTT.

The rearrangement links TRBV27 to TRBJ2-6; the D gene is possibly TRBD1 (5 bases). In germline, CDR1 is MNHEY, CDR2 SMNVEV (reference sequence). The V end was cut by 3 bases, the J end by 4 bases, with 7 bases between. This CDR3 has 14 amino acids. CDR3 nucleotide sequence: TGTGCCAGCAGTTTTCACAGGGGGGCCAACGTCCTGACTTTC. Amino acid sequence: CASSFHRGANVLTF.

The gene calls are TRBV5-6 and TRBJ1-5; 7 nucleotides agree with TRBD1. CDR1 is SGHDT, CDR2 YYEEEE, per germline. The J segment lost 2 bases and the V segment lost 4 bases, leaving 15 bases of the junction unmatched. CDR3 length: 18 residues. The CDR3 spells CASSDSGRGQGGNQPQHF. The CDR3 DNA reads TGTGCCAGCAGCGACTCGGGGAGGGGGCAAGGGGGCAATCAGCCCCAGCATTTT.

The chain links TRBV4-1 to TRBJ2-3; D is unresolved. Trimming stripped 0 bases from V and 0 bases from J, with 13 bases between. CDR3 length: 17 amino acids. In germline, CDR1 is MGHRA, CDR2 YSYEKL. The DNA for the CDR3 is TGCGCCAGCAGCCAAGAAAGAGTTGCGCATAGCACAGATACGCAGTATTTT. Protein sequence: CASSQERVAHSTDTQYF.

This clone was picked up one time. The chain couples TRBV5-8 to TRBJ2-5; tentatively, D is TRBD1 (5 bases). CDR1 is SGHTS, CDR2 YDEGEE, per germline. V lost 2 bases and J 4 bases, leaving 12 bases between the germline ends. CDR3 length equals 14 residues. The CDR3 sequence: CASSFPGARETQYF. DNA for the CDR3: TGTGCCAGCAGCTTCCCTGGGGCAAGAGAGACCCAGTACTTC.

The rearrangement uses TRBV5-8 and TRBJ2-2; 8 nucleotides line up with TRBD1. J lost 6 bases, V lost 2 bases, and 9 bases had no gene match. Germline CDR1 is SGHTS and CDR2 is YDEGEE. The CDR3 sequence is 16 residues long. DNA of the CDR3: TGTGCCAGCAGCTTTGACCAGGGGGCGTGGGCCGGGGAGCTGTTTTTT. Its translation: CASSFDQGAWAGELFF.

This clone has a handful of counts. V usage is TRBV21-1 and J usage is TRBJ2-2; the table calls TRBD2, which could not be checked here. TRBV21-1 is annotated as a pseudogene. CDR3 length: 18 residues. The CDR3 spells CASSGQQVGAGFPGELFF. DNA for the CDR3: TGTGCCAGCAGCGGGCAACAGGTTGGAGCGGGTTTCCCCGGGGAGCTGTTTTTT.

The genes are TRBV10-2 and TRBJ2-3, with D perhaps matching TRBD1 or TRBD2 (5 bases each). The germline V and J ends were trimmed by 3 bases and 6 bases, with 16 bases remaining between them. CDR3 length: 15 amino acids. Germline V gene data show CDR1 as WSHSY and CDR2 as SAAADI. The CDR3 bases are TGCGCCAGCAGTGACAGGGACCCATCACTGGATACGCAGTATTTT. This codes for CASSDRDPSLDTQYF.

J is TRBJ1-1 and V is TRBV29-1, with 7 bases fitting TRBD1. This CDR3 is 11 amino acids long. After removal of 7 bases from V and 6 bases from J, the junction contained 5 bases not matched to a gene. Per germline, CDR1 SQVTM and CDR2 ANQGSEA. The CDR3 DNA is TGCAGCGGTGTAACAGGGGCTGAAGCTTTCTTT. It yields the protein CSGVTGAEAFF.

This rearrangement joins TRBV19 to TRBJ2-5, with 10 bases matching TRBD2. J lost 4 bases, V lost 5 bases, and 4 bases had no gene match. In germline, CDR1 is LNHDA, CDR2 SQIVND (reference sequence). The CDR3 totals 14 residues. The DNA for the CDR3 is TGTGCCAGTAGTCCTAGCGGGAGTAGAGAGACCCAGTACTTC. This codes for CASSPSGSRETQYF.

The gene calls are TRBV7-8 and TRBJ2-2; TRBD2 agrees at 8 bases. Germline V gene data show CDR1 as SGHVS and CDR2 as FQNEAQ. This CDR3 region has 15 residues. Trimming cost V 4 bases and J 6 bases; bases outside gene matches: 7. DNA for the CDR3: TGTGCCAGCAGCTGGCGTAGCGGGGTGGCCGGGGAGCTGTTTTTT. Amino acids: CASSWRSGVAGELFF.

This clone was detected only a few times. The genes are TRBV19 and TRBJ1-3; 12 nucleotides match TRBD1. CDR1 is LNHDA and CDR2 is SQIVND in the germline V gene (reference sequence). The CDR3 totals 13 residues. Losses at the gene ends were 5 bases for V and 14 bases for J; bases not matched to a gene: 7. CDR3 loop: CASSEGQGAAVYF. The DNA for the CDR3 is TGTGCCAGTAGTGAGGGACAGGGGGCTGCCGTATATTTT.

This clone was counted a few times. The chain joins TRBV5-1 to TRBJ1-1; no reliable D call. The CDR3 sequence is 13 residues long. Germline V gene sequence: CDR1 SGHRS, CDR2 YFSETQ. Trimming stripped 1 base from V and 1 base from J, with 5 bases between. CDR3 loop: CASSLIRNTEAFF. The CDR3 coding sequence is TGCGCCAGCAGCTTGATCAGGAACACTGAAGCTTTCTTT.

The rearrangement uses TRBV15 and TRBJ2-3; TRBD2 might be the D (6 bases). Germline CDR1 reads LNHNV; CDR2 reads YYDKDF (reference sequence). The length of the CDR3 is 14 residues. The V end lost 4 bases, the J end lost 7 bases, and 15 bases lay between the germline ends. The CDR3 bases are TGTGCCACCAGCATCGACCCTACTAGCTATACGCAGTATTTT. Translating it yields CATSIDPTSYTQYF.

The chain links TRBV20-1 to TRBJ2-5; D might be TRBD2 (6 bases). This CDR3 contains 11 residues. Per germline, CDR1 DFQATT and CDR2 SNEGSKA (reference sequence). CDR3 residues: CSGWGEETQYF. As DNA, the CDR3 is TGCAGCGGGTGGGGGGAAGAGACCCAGTACTTC.

The chain combines TRBV7-3 with TRBJ2-3; 14 positions match TRBD2. V lost 5 bases and J lost 4; bases outside the gene matches: 2. CDR1 SGHTA and CDR2 FQGTGA come from the germline V gene. The CDR3 consists of 15 residues. The CDR3 reads CASSKTSGRADTQYF. In nucleotides, the CDR3 is TGTGCCAGCAGCAAGACTAGCGGGAGGGCAGATACGCAGTATTTT.

V is TRBV5-1 and J is TRBJ2-5, with a weak D call TRBD2 (5 bases). Deletions cut 4 bases from V and 11 bases from J, with 12 bases between. Germline loops: CDR1 SGHRS, CDR2 YFSETQ. The CDR3 contains 11 residues. CDR3 sequence (DNA): TGCGCCAGCAGCATTTCACTAGAGCAGTACTTC. Translating it yields CASSISLEQYF.

The chain recombines TRBV19 with TRBJ1-1; 9 bases agree with TRBD1. The V segment lost 4 bases and the J segment 6 bases; nucleotides outside the gene matches: 9. The CDR3 sequence is 15 residues long. CDR1 and CDR2 (germline): LNHDA, SQIVND (reference sequence). CDR3 bases: TGTGCCAGTAGTACCTCAAGGACAGGGGACCCTGAAGCTTTCTTT. This codes for CASSTSRTGDPEAFF.

Of note for this clone: At one end, the junction sequence differs from germline, possibly due to a read error. In the same sample, other DNA sequences code for this CDR3. J is TRBJ2-7 and V is TRBV6-5, with D possibly matching TRBD1 (6 bases). CDR3 length: 12 amino acids. Germline V gene lookup returns CDR1 MNHEY and CDR2 SVGAGI. CDR3 residues: CASSLQGYEQYF. The CDR3 nucleotides are TGTGCCAGCAGTTTGCAGGGGTACGAACAGTACTTC.

The chain is built from TRBV28 and TRBJ2-1; D is unresolved. V dropped 7 bases and J dropped 1 base, with 5 bases sitting between them. CDR1 is MDHEN and CDR2 is SYDVKM in the germline V gene. The CDR3 sequence is 12 residues long. The CDR3 region has the DNA TGTGCCAGCACCGGGTCCTACAATGAGCAGTTCTTC. Translated, it gives CASTGSYNEQFF.

The chain couples TRBV6-1 to TRBJ1-3, with a possible D match to TRBD1 (6 bases). This CDR3 is 15 amino acids long. Germline loops: CDR1 MNHNS, CDR2 SASEGT. Trimming removed 5 bases from V and 0 bases from J, with 11 bases in between. The CDR3 coding sequence is TGTGCCAGCAGTACAGGGTTTTACTCTGGAAACACCATATATTTT. As protein: CASSTGFYSGNTIYF.

The chain joins TRBV27 to TRBJ2-7, with D perhaps given as TRBD1 or TRBD2 (5 bases each). V was clipped by 6 bases and J by 7 bases, with 22 bases between them. The germline V gene has CDR1 MNHEY and CDR2 SMNVEV (reference sequence). The CDR3 spans 15 residues. The CDR3 spells CASRTSGTPRGEQYF. CDR3 nucleotide sequence: TGTGCCAGCAGGACTTCCGGGACCCCAAGAGGGGAGCAGTACTTC.

V and J are TRBV5-6 and TRBJ2-5, with D unclear. In germline, CDR1 is SGHDT, CDR2 YYEEEE. Trimming removed 0 bases from V and 5 bases from J, with 11 bases in between. This CDR3 spans 14 amino acids. CDR3 region: CASSLVRRVETQYF. In DNA form, the CDR3 reads TGTGCCAGCAGCTTGGTCCGACGAGTGGAGACCCAGTACTTC.